This TCR beta chain is drawn from a study of cytomegalovirus exposure and HLA in healthy donors. Broader study findings: Specific recognition of CMV antigens was confirmed in vitro for a few chains (all CMV-associated).

With regard to this clone: Its antigen remains unidentified.

Both 60 Vbeta primers and 13 Jbeta primers went into the PCR. The data were produced by immunoSEQ multiplex PCR, yet TCRdb's version contains in-frame clones alone and is incomplete. This sample lists 140,000 to 150,000 clones; its ten largest clones have around 1.5%. This CDR3 is 14 amino acids long. With 1 base removed from V and 10 bases from J, the gap between germline ends came to 12 bases. The V gene's germline CDR1 is SGDLS and CDR2 YYNGEE. Sequencing used PBMCs. The rearrangement links TRBV9 to TRBJ1-6; maybe TRBD1 (5 bases). The sequence was collected from a woman aged 45 to 65 in good health and CMV-seronegative. CDR3 DNA: TGTGCCAGCAGCGTAACTGGCGACAGCTCACCCCTCCACTTT. Translated: CASSVTGDSSPLHF.